This T cell receptor (beta chain) was recorded in a study of graft-versus-host responses after intestinal transplantation. Study details: Each of the recipients got a multivisceral, liver-intestinal, or isolated intestinal transplant. Anti-thymocyte globulin served as induction for all recipients, who then took tacrolimus and steroids for three to four years.

Note on this clone: Its antigen is not identified.

The CDR3 has 13 amino acids. CDR1 and CDR2 from the germline V gene are MNHNS and SASEGT. J lost 4 bases, V lost 1 base, and 0 bases had no gene match. Only in-frame clones appear in the TCRdb table, and some are missing; sequencing was by immunoSEQ multiplex PCR. The sample lists fewer than 95,000 clones, just under 95% occurring once. Overall study findings and caveats: Recipient bone marrow held GvH clones, some seen earlier in ileum or blood.

Sequenced here: unstimulated CD8+ T cells sorted from spleen or lymph node cells, sampled before intestinal transplant. The TCR originated in a human donor who received an intestinal transplant. The chain has TRBV6-1 and TRBJ1-2, with 7 bases aligning to TRBD1. CDR3 loop: CASSEGTGYGYTF. In DNA, the CDR3 is TGTGCCAGCAGTGAAGGGACAGGCTATGGCTACACCTTC.